This TCR beta chain stems from a study of cytomegalovirus exposure and HLA in healthy donors. Sequencing used immunoSEQ multiplex PCR; TCRdb keeps in-frame clones, though not all of them. The sample includes 150,000 to 200,000 clones, about 90% of them seen just once. Germline V lookup: CDR1 SGHVS, CDR2 FNYEAQ. V shed 5 bases and J shed 7 bases, with 12 bases lying between them. This CDR3 comprises 13 residues. This TCR was sampled from a man younger than 35 in good health and CMV-seropositive. The source material was PBMCs. This chain uses TRBV7-6 with TRBJ1-5; the D is unclear. The DNA for the CDR3 is TGTGCCAGCAGCCCGGCTGACGGGCAGCCCCAGCATTTT. This gives the protein CASSPADGQPQHF.